This TCR beta chain is from a study of blood T cell repertoires in COVID-19. The assay was immunoSEQ multiplex PCR, and TCRdb's table has in-frame clones only and misses some. Here the sample spans about 82,000 clones, 75% to 85% being singletons. J was trimmed by 0 bases and V by 4 bases; bases with no gene match: 11. This CDR3 is 17 amino acids long. Germline V gene lookup returns CDR1 SGHKS and CDR2 YYEKEE (reference sequence). The genes are TRBV5-5 and TRBJ2-5; TRBD2 matches 8 bases. Sequencing used peripheral blood. The source is a woman aged 40 to 55 with active or convalescent COVID-19. The CDR3 is CASSARGERGNQETQYF. CDR3 DNA: TGTGCCAGCAGCGCCCGGGGAGAGCGGGGGAACCAAGAGACCCAGTACTTC.